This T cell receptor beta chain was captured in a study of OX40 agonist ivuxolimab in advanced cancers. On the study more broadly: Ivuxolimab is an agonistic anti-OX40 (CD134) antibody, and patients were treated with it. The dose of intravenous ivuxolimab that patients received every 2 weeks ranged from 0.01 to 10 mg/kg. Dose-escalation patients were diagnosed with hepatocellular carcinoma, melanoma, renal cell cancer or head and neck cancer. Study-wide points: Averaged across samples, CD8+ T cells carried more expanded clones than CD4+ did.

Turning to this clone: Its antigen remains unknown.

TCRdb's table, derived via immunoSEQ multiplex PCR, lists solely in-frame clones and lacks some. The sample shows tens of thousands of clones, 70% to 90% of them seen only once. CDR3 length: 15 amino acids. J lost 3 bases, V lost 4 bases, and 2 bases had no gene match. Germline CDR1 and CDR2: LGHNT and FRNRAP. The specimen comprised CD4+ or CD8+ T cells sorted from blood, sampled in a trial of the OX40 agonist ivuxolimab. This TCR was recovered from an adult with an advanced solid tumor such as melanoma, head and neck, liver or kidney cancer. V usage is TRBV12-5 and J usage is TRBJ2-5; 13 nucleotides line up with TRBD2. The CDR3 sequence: CASGSGLAGEETQYF. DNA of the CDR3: TGTGCTAGTGGTTCCGGACTAGCGGGGGAAGAGACCCAGTACTTC.